Below are 5 T cell receptor beta chains sequenced from a single sample in a study of cytomegalovirus exposure and HLA in healthy donors. The PCR was carried out with 60 Vbeta primers and 13 Jbeta primers. Assay: immunoSEQ multiplex PCR; the TCRdb copy retains only in-frame clones and omits some. The repertoire consists of roughly 150,000 clones, with approximately 79% occurring once and the leading ten covering 1.2%. What was sequenced was PBMCs. The receptors stem from a female donor in good health and CMV-seronegative.

This chain joins TRBV25-1 and TRBJ1-4; 7 bases align to TRBD1. Germline CDR1 and CDR2: MGHDK and SYGVNS. CDR3 size: 15 residues. With 2 bases clipped from V and 2 bases from J, the junction kept 2 bases outside the gene matches. The CDR3 is CASSERGQTNEKLFF. Here the CDR3 DNA reads TGTGCCAGCAGTGAAAGGGGACAGACTAATGAAAAACTGTTTTTT.

The chain employs TRBV19 and TRBJ1-2, with 7 bases matching TRBD1. This CDR3 is 15 amino acids long. J was trimmed by 5 bases and V by 3 bases; bases with no gene match: 9. CDR1 is LNHDA and CDR2 is SQIVND in the germline V gene (reference sequence). CDR3 DNA sequence: TGTGCCAGTAGTATTGGCATCAGGGACAGATATGGCTACACCTTC. Translated: CASSIGIRDRYGYTF. Supplemented by reference TRBV19 and TRBJ1-2, the full variable domain reads DGGITQSPKYLFRKEGQNVTLSCEQNLNHDAMYWYRQDPGQGLRLIYYSQIVNDFQKGDIAEGYSVSREKKESFPLTVTSAQKNPTAFYLCASSIGIRDRYGYTFGSGTRLTVV.

This sequence joins TRBV6-1 and TRBJ1-2; D is possibly TRBD1 (6 bases). CDR1 and CDR2 from the germline V gene are MNHNS and SASEGT. V lost 6 bases and J 5 bases, leaving 16 bases between the germline ends. The CDR3 length is 14 residues. CDR3 region: CASRAGGAEYGYTF. CDR3 DNA: TGTGCCAGCAGAGCCGGGGGGGCAGAGTATGGCTACACCTTC.

The V gene is TRBV6-5, the J gene TRBJ2-7; D is perhaps TRBD1 (6 bases). This CDR3 is built from 14 residues. Deletions cut 5 bases from V and 2 bases from J, with 13 bases between. The germline gives CDR1 MNHEY, CDR2 SVGAGI. CDR3 DNA: TGTGCCAGCAGTCAACCAGGGGAAGCCTACGAGCAGTACTTC. Protein product: CASSQPGEAYEQYF.

CDR3 sequence: CASSLQGTGEKLFF. DNA for the CDR3: TGTGCCAGCAGTTTACAGGGGACGGGTGAAAAACTGTTTTTT. The V and J genes are TRBV27 and TRBJ1-4, with a weak D call TRBD1 (6 bases). The CDR3 runs 14 residues. The ends were cut back, 2 bases at V and 7 bases at J, with 11 bases in the middle. Germline-derived CDR1 and CDR2 are MNHEY and SMNVEV (reference sequence).